These 21 T cell receptor beta chains were sequenced from one sample in a study of T cells after yellow fever vaccination. One entry per CDR3 protein results from TCRdb running MiXCR on the 5' RACE reads. The sample includes 450,000 to 650,000 distinct CDR3 sequences, about 14% of them seen just once. This specimen was PBMCs, taken on the day of the yellow fever booster vaccination. The receptor source for this set is a man aged 30 to 39 who received the YFV17D yellow fever vaccine.

This clonotype showed up just a few times. CDR3 in DNA: TGTGCCAGCAATATGGACGGCGGAGAGCAGTACTTC. Translated: CASNMDGGEQYF. The chain uses TRBV2 and TRBJ2-7; D call uncertain. Between the trimmed V and J ends, which lost 7 bases and 7 bases, there was a span of 14 bases. This CDR3 has 12 amino acids. Germline lookup yields CDR1 SNHLY and CDR2 FYNNEI.

V usage is TRBV7-9 and J usage is TRBJ2-7; 12 bases map to TRBD2. J was trimmed by 5 bases and V by 4 bases; bases with no gene match: 6. CDR1 is SEHNR and CDR2 is FQNEAQ in the germline V gene (reference sequence). This CDR3 has 15 amino acids. This CDR3 is CASSSQTSGRNEQYF. CDR3 in DNA: TGTGCCAGCAGCTCGCAGACTAGCGGGAGAAACGAGCAGTACTTC.

This clonotype showed up just a few times. The CDR3 here is CSAGYGETQYF. CDR3 bases: TGCAGCGCAGGGTATGGAGAGACCCAGTACTTC. The gene calls are TRBV29-1 and TRBJ2-5; D perhaps matches TRBD1 (5 bases). The germline V gene encodes CDR1 SQVTM and CDR2 ANQGSEA. V lost 7 bases to trimming and J lost 4 bases, with 10 bases between them. The CDR3 covers 11 residues.

The CDR3 loop is CATYGGARQYF. Written as DNA, the CDR3 is TGTGCCACCTACGGGGGGGCCAGGCAGTATTTT. The chain carries TRBV6-5 and TRBJ2-3; TRBD2 aligns across 8 bases. Per the germline V gene, CDR1 is MNHEY and CDR2 is SVGAGI. V lost 10 bases to trimming and J lost 11 bases; unmatched junction nucleotides: 8. The CDR3 runs to 11 residues.

This clonotype was detected only a few times. V is TRBV19 and J is TRBJ2-7; weak D call: TRBD2 (7 bases). The germline V and J ends were trimmed by 6 bases and 5 bases, with 20 bases remaining between them. The CDR3 totals 15 residues. Germline-derived CDR1 and CDR2 are LNHDA and SQIVND (reference sequence). The CDR3 DNA sequence: TGTGCCAGTAGAAAAGAAGGGGGGGGATCCCACGAGCAGTACTTC. This encodes CASRKEGGGSHEQYF.

This clonotype was seen more than once but under ten times. The gene calls are TRBV28 and TRBJ2-1; D ambiguous. The CDR3 spans 15 residues. Deletions cut 3 bases from V and 1 base from J, with 10 bases between. Germline CDR1 MDHEN, CDR2 SYDVKM. Here the CDR3 reads CASSFYRVSYNEQFF. In DNA, the CDR3 is TGTGCCAGCAGTTTTTATCGGGTTTCCTACAATGAGCAGTTCTTC.

This clonotype occurred a few times. The genes are TRBV27 and TRBJ2-7; D possibly corresponds to TRBD2 (5 bases). The V end was cut by 7 bases, the J end by 2 bases, with 15 bases between. The length of the CDR3 is 14 residues. The germline gives CDR1 MNHEY, CDR2 SMNVEV (reference sequence). CDR3 coding DNA: TGTGCCAGCACCCCTGGCGGGTATACCTACGAGCAGTACTTC. Translation gives CASTPGGYTYEQYF.

The chain recombines TRBV7-2 with TRBJ2-7, with TRBD2 as a possible D gene (6 bases). Germline CDR1 is SGHTA and CDR2 is FQGNSA. V lost 1 base to trimming and J lost 3 bases, with 10 bases between them. CDR3 length: 14 residues. The CDR3 here is CASSLGVSGYEQYF. In DNA form, the CDR3 reads TGTGCCAGCAGCTTAGGGGTTAGCGGCTACGAGCAGTACTTC. Full variable domain (outside the CDR3, taken from reference TRBV7-2 and TRBJ2-7): GAGVSQSPSNKVTEKGKDVELRCDPISGHTALYWYRQSLGQGLEFLIYFQGNSAPDKSGLPSDRFSAERTGGSVSTLTIQRTQQEDSAVYLCASSLGVSGYEQYFGPGTRLTVT.

The V and J genes are TRBV6-2 or TRBV6-3 and TRBJ2-3, with D uncertain. The germline V and J ends were trimmed by 5 bases and 4 bases, with 10 bases remaining between them. The CDR3 contains 13 residues. The germline gives CDR1 MNHEY, CDR2 SVGEGT. This CDR3 is CASSTSTPDTQYF. The CDR3 DNA follows: TGTGCCAGCAGTACTTCTACGCCAGATACGCAGTATTTT.

This chain joins TRBV5-1 and TRBJ2-7; a weak D match, TRBD1 (7 bases). This CDR3 has 14 amino acids. CDR1 and CDR2 (germline): SGHRS, YFSETQ. Trimming took off 4 bases at V and 5 bases at J, with 16 bases between the two ends. The CDR3: CASSLFDREDEQYF. CDR3 sequence (DNA): TGCGCCAGCAGCCTATTCGACAGGGAGGACGAGCAGTACTTC.

The sample holds a few counts of this clonotype. V usage is TRBV20-1 and J usage is TRBJ2-5; maybe TRBD1 (6 bases). The CDR3 sequence is 12 residues long. V was pared by 4 bases and J by 5 bases, with 11 bases between. Germline CDR1 is DFQATT and CDR2 is SNEGSKA (reference sequence). The CDR3 reads CSAITGHETQYF. The CDR3 DNA is TGCAGTGCTATCACAGGGCACGAGACCCAGTACTTC.

This clonotype was observed a few times. V usage is TRBV4-3 and J usage is TRBJ2-1; TRBD2 aligns across 11 bases. CDR3 length: 18 amino acids. With 1 base clipped from V and 0 bases from J, the junction kept 5 bases outside the gene matches. CDR1 is LGHNA and CDR2 is YSLEER in the germline V gene. The CDR3 DNA is TGCGCCAGCAGCCAAGGCCTAACTAGCGGGAGCTCCTACAATGAGCAGTTCTTC. It is translated as CASSQGLTSGSSYNEQFF.

The chain recombines TRBV7-2 with TRBJ2-2, with TRBD2 matching over 9 bases. Germline CDR1 is SGHTA and CDR2 is FQGNSA. There are 15 residues in the CDR3. Trimming at V came to 5 bases and at J to 13 bases, leaving 14 bases not matched to a gene. DNA for the CDR3: TGTGCCAGCAGCCCCACCCTAGCGGGGTACGGTGCGCTGTTTTTT. Protein: CASSPTLAGYGALFF.

Regarding this clonotype: One end of the junction is discordant with germline, which a read error may explain. This chain joins TRBV4-3 and TRBJ2-6; D gene unclear. The germline V gene encodes CDR1 LGHNA and CDR2 YSLEER. This CDR3 has 16 amino acids. CDR3 nucleotide sequence: TGCGCCAGAAGCCAAGATTTAGTCTCTGGGGCCAACGTCCTGACTTTC. This codes for CARSQDLVSGANVLTF.

The sample holds a few counts of this clonotype. The V and J genes are TRBV27 and TRBJ2-1; 9 nucleotides line up with TRBD2. Unmatched junction bases numbered 3, after V lost 8 bases and J lost 4 bases. Germline V gene data show CDR1 as MNHEY and CDR2 as SMNVEV (reference sequence). This CDR3 contains 13 residues. The CDR3 sequence: CASALAGYNEQFF. Here the CDR3 DNA reads TGTGCCAGCGCGCTAGCGGGATACAATGAGCAGTTCTTC.

This rearrangement joins TRBV3-1 to TRBJ2-7, with TRBD1 as a possible D gene (5 bases). The CDR3 spans 13 residues. V was cut by 0 bases and J by 6 bases, with 9 bases left in between. Germline lookup yields CDR1 LGHDT and CDR2 YNNKEL (reference sequence). The CDR3: CASSQDWGGEQYF. The CDR3 DNA reads TGTGCCAGCAGCCAAGATTGGGGCGGCGAGCAGTACTTC.

The chain recombines TRBV29-1 with TRBJ2-3; D might be TRBD2 (5 bases). The V end lost 7 bases, the J end lost 2 bases, and 16 bases lay between the germline ends. Germline loops: CDR1 SQVTM, CDR2 ANQGSEA. The CDR3 has 14 amino acids. In DNA, the CDR3 is TGCAGCGCCGAGGGTGTTGAGCACACAGATACGCAGTATTTT. It codes for CSAEGVEHTDTQYF.

This clonotype appeared many times. The V and J genes are TRBV7-8 and TRBJ2-3, with 11 nucleotides matching TRBD2. The germline gives CDR1 SGHVS, CDR2 FQNEAQ. The CDR3 has 15 residues. The V segment lost 0 bases and the J segment 7 bases; nucleotides outside the gene matches: 3. CDR3 DNA: TGTGCCAGCAGCTTAGCAGGGACTAGCGGTTATACGCAGTATTTT. It translates to CASSLAGTSGYTQYF.

This clonotype was counted between two and nine times. The chain recombines TRBV7-9 with TRBJ1-1; D gene ambiguous. This CDR3 has 14 amino acids. V was clipped by 2 bases and J by 5 bases, with 12 bases between them. Germline-derived CDR1 and CDR2 are SEHNR and FQNEAQ (reference sequence). In nucleotides, the CDR3 is TGTGCCAGCAGCTTATATGGCGTGGGGACTGAAGCTTTCTTT. Translation: CASSLYGVGTEAFF.

This clonotype was detected ten times or more. CDR3 coding DNA: TGTGCCACCAGCAGAGATGCGGAGACAGGGGAGACCCAGTACTTC. This codes for CATSRDAETGETQYF. The V gene is TRBV15, the J gene TRBJ2-5; 7 bases align to TRBD1. CDR1 LNHNV and CDR2 YYDKDF come from the germline V gene (reference sequence). V gave up 0 bases and J gave up 5 bases; unmatched junction bases: 6. This CDR3 spans 15 amino acids.

The chain recombines TRBV9 with TRBJ2-3; D uncertain. Germline V gives CDR1 SGDLS, CDR2 YYNGEE. V was cut by 4 bases and J by 5 bases, with 23 bases left in between. The CDR3 spans 17 residues. Here the CDR3 reads CASSPRDVFGSVDTQYF. The CDR3 DNA reads as TGTGCCAGCAGCCCTCGCGACGTGTTTGGTTCCGTAGATACGCAGTATTTT.